A single sample is the source of the 28 T cell receptor beta chains below, sequenced in a study of CD4 and CD8 cells across lung adenocarcinoma regions. TCRdb re-called the PCR reads with MiXCR, one entry per CDR3 protein. The profile shows 24,000 or so distinct CDR3 sequences, about 51% of them singletons. The specimen was CD4+ T cells from the center of a lung tumor. The receptor set was obtained from a male donor with lung adenocarcinoma. The CD4 and CD8 labels of this study may be unreliable.

Within the sample, this clonotype is medium-sized (0.01 to 0.1%). The gene calls are TRBV6-5 and TRBJ2-7; D might be TRBD1 (5 bases). Trimming cost V 7 bases and J 0 bases, with 13 bases left between them. CDR3 length equals 14 residues. CDR1 and CDR2 from the germline V gene are MNHEY and SVGAGI. CDR3 in amino acids: CASTTQGASYEQYF. For the CDR3, the DNA is TGTGCCAGCACCACTCAGGGTGCCTCCTACGAGCAGTACTTC.

V and J are TRBV11-3 and TRBJ2-1; the D gene is possibly TRBD1 (5 bases). Per germline, CDR1 SGHNT and CDR2 YENEEA. The CDR3 is made up of 18 amino acids. With 1 base removed from V and 6 bases from J, the gap between germline ends came to 22 bases. The CDR3 loop is CASSLGDSTFALANEQFF. Written as DNA, the CDR3 is TGTGCCAGCAGCTTAGGAGACAGCACTTTTGCCCTGGCCAATGAGCAGTTCTTC.

This clonotype was observed many times. Here the CDR3 DNA reads TGTGCCAGCAGCCGGGACGGAGATTCACCCCTCCACTTT. Protein product: CASSRDGDSPLHF. The rearrangement uses TRBV27 and TRBJ1-6; maybe TRBD1 (5 bases). In germline, CDR1 is MNHEY, CDR2 SMNVEV (reference sequence). This CDR3 has 13 residues. V was shortened by 6 bases and J by 8 bases, with 11 bases between the two germline ends.

The rearrangement uses TRBV6-5 and TRBJ2-2; D gene ambiguous. The CDR3 is 15 residues long. CDR1 and CDR2 (germline): MNHEY, SVGAGI. V was trimmed by 6 bases and J by 16 bases, leaving 27 bases between them. The CDR3 here is CASRLQSVIPGKQFF. In nucleotides, the CDR3 is TGTGCCAGCAGACTCCAGTCTGTGATTCCAGGTAAGCAGTTTTTT.

With respect to this clonotype: The germline gene is not matched at one end of the junction; a read error may be the cause. This sequence joins TRBV27 and TRBJ2-3; D is unresolved. This CDR3 is built from 13 residues. Germline V gene sequence: CDR1 MNHEY, CDR2 SMNVEV (reference sequence). In nucleotides, the CDR3 is TGTGCCAGCAGTTTCAAAGAGGCAGATACCCAGTATTTC. It yields the protein CASSFKEADTQYF.

Details on this clonotype: One end of the junction varies from germline; a read error may be responsible. The V call is TRBV6-1, the J call TRBJ2-5, with 7 positions matching TRBD2. Germline CDR1 reads MNHNS; CDR2 reads SASEGT. CDR3 length equals 15 residues. The CDR3 coding sequence is TGTGCCAGGGGGCTCCTGGCGGGAGAATCCGATACGCAGTACTTT. Residues: CARGLLAGESDTQYF.

The sample holds many counts of this clonotype. The chain carries TRBV7-2 and TRBJ2-1; TRBD2 aligns across 10 bases. CDR3 length: 15 amino acids. V shed 6 bases, J shed 7 bases, and the junction held 9 bases outside the gene matches. Per the germline V gene, CDR1 is SGHTA and CDR2 is FQGNSA. The CDR3 DNA reads TGTGCCAGCAGTCCAGCGCTAGCGGGAGAAAATGAGCAGTTCTTC. It translates to CASSPALAGENEQFF.

Notes on this clonotype: One junction end disagrees with the germline gene, perhaps due to a read error. The chain recombines TRBV7-6 with TRBJ2-3; 9 positions agree with TRBD1. Looked up from germline, CDR1 is SGHVS and CDR2 is FNYEAQ. This CDR3 has 16 residues. The CDR3 loop is CASRGSGDRAKNTQYF. The CDR3 DNA sequence: TGTGCGAGCAGGGGCTCGGGGGACAGGGCTAAAAATACGCAGTATTTC.

With respect to this clonotype: One end of the junction is discordant with germline, which a read error may explain. This chain links TRBV6-1 with TRBJ2-1; D call uncertain. With the DNA end fitting TRBJ2-2 better, the J assignment may be wrong. Germline CDR1 reads MNHNS; CDR2 reads SASEGT. The CDR3 loop spans 13 amino acids. CDR3 in DNA: TGTGCCAGCAGCTGTGCGAACAGCGGGGAGCTGTTTTTT. The encoded protein is CASSCANSGELFF.

Only a few counts were recorded for this clonotype. CDR3 amino acids: CASSLGQGASPQHF. The CDR3 coding sequence is TGTGCCAGCAGCTTAGGACAGGGAGCTTCCCCCCAGCATTTT. The gene calls are TRBV7-8 and TRBJ1-5; 7 bases match TRBD1. The CDR3 loop spans 14 amino acids. V shed 1 base and J 10 bases; nucleotides not matched to a gene: 7. Per germline, CDR1 SGHVS and CDR2 FQNEAQ.

The rearrangement links TRBV25-1 to TRBJ2-2, with D possibly matching TRBD2 (5 bases). Germline CDR1 reads MGHDK; CDR2 reads SYGVNS. V dropped 3 bases and J dropped 1 base, with 6 bases sitting between them. The CDR3 is made up of 14 amino acids. CDR3 nucleotide sequence: TGTGCCAGCAGTGATCGGGGGAACACCGGGGAGCTGTTTTTT. As protein: CASSDRGNTGELFF.

The chain joins TRBV2 to TRBJ2-5, with D perhaps matching TRBD2 (5 bases). The CDR3 spans 13 residues. Looked up from germline, CDR1 is SNHLY and CDR2 is FYNNEI. The germline V and J ends were trimmed by 6 bases and 4 bases, with 12 bases remaining between them. The CDR3 bases are TGTGCCAGCAGCGCCGGGATCATAGAGACCCAGTACTTC. It translates to CASSAGIIETQYF.

This clonotype ranks as medium-sized. This rearrangement joins TRBV25-1 to TRBJ2-1; unclear D gene. V lost 5 bases to trimming and J lost 3 bases, with 2 bases between them. The germline gives CDR1 MGHDK, CDR2 SYGVNS. CDR3 length equals 11 residues. CDR3 nucleotide sequence: TGTGCCAGCAGTTTCTACAATGAGCAGTTCTTC. Its protein product is CASSFYNEQFF.

V and J are TRBV6-1 and TRBJ1-1, with TRBD1 matching 7 bases. The CDR3 length is 12 residues. Per the germline V gene, CDR1 is MNHNS and CDR2 is SASEGT. The trim removed 9 bases at V and 1 base at J, leaving 2 bases unmatched. The CDR3, as DNA: TGTGCCAGTCGACAGGGGAACACTGAAGCTTTCTTT. Translation: CASRQGNTEAFF.

This clonotype occurred once. At one of its ends the junction is not consistent with the germline gene, which may arise from a read error. The chain uses TRBV10-1 and TRBJ2-3, with TRBD2 as a possible D gene (5 bases). Per the germline V gene, CDR1 is WNHNN and CDR2 is SYGVQD (reference sequence). The CDR3 runs to 13 residues. The DNA for the CDR3 is TGCGCCACCGGGGTGGGAGCAAAAGATACGCAGTACTTT. Amino acid sequence: CATGVGAKDTQYF.

With respect to this clonotype: A read error may produce the germline difference seen at one junction end. V gene TRBV27 combines with J gene TRBJ2-3; D could derive from TRBD1 or TRBD2 (5 bases each). This CDR3 has 17 amino acids. Germline V gene data show CDR1 as MNHEY and CDR2 as SMNVEV (reference sequence). CDR3 DNA sequence: TGTGCCAGCAGTCCGGGGCGAGGGGCCTGTGAGACAGAGACCCAGTATTTC. This sequence encodes CASSPGRGACETETQYF.

A few counts support this clonotype. CDR3 sequence reads: CASSELFGTEKNIQYF. The CDR3 region has the DNA TGTGCCAGCAGTGAACTCTTTGGGACAGAGAAAAACATTCAGTACTTC. V is TRBV6-1 and J is TRBJ2-4; 7 bases agree with TRBD1. With 2 bases clipped from V and 4 bases from J, the junction kept 8 bases outside the gene matches. CDR1 and CDR2 from the germline V gene are MNHNS and SASEGT. CDR3 length: 16 residues.

The rearrangement links TRBV6-1 to TRBJ2-1; TRBD2 aligns across 15 bases. This CDR3 is 17 amino acids long. Per germline, CDR1 MNHNS and CDR2 SASEGT. V shed 7 bases and J 0 bases; nucleotides not matched to a gene: 4. The CDR3 DNA is TGTGCCAGCACCGGACTAGCGGGAGGGAGCTCCTACAATGAGCAGTTCTTC. As protein: CASTGLAGGSSYNEQFF.

The table lists this clonotype with many counts. The chain is built from TRBV28 and TRBJ2-7; a weak D match, TRBD1 (6 bases). The V and J ends lost 2 bases and 0 bases respectively, with 11 bases between them. The CDR3 spans 15 residues. The germline V gene has CDR1 MDHEN and CDR2 SYDVKM. The CDR3 loop is CASSLAGQTSYEQYF. The CDR3 DNA reads as TGTGCCAGCAGTTTAGCAGGACAGACCTCCTACGAGCAGTACTTC.

CDR3 loop: CASSLGQGYEKLFF. CDR3 DNA sequence: TGTGCCAGCAGCTTAGGGCAGGGTTATGAAAAACTGTTTTTT. The chain recombines TRBV5-6 with TRBJ1-4, with a tentative D call TRBD1 (5 bases). CDR1 and CDR2 (germline): SGHDT, YYEEEE. This CDR3 is 14 amino acids long. Trimming pared 2 bases from V and 6 bases from J, leaving 11 bases between. Full variable domain (remainder filled in from reference TRBV5-6 and TRBJ1-4): DAGVTQSPTHLIKTRGQQVTLRCSPKSGHDTVSWYQQALGQGPQFIFQYYEEEERQRGNFPDRFSGHQFPNYSSELNVNALLLGDSALYLCASSLGQGYEKLFFGSGTQLSVL.

Relative to its sample, this clonotype is medium-sized (0.01 to 0.1%). The rearrangement links TRBV6-1 to TRBJ2-1, with a weak D call TRBD2 (5 bases). The end of the DNA is better explained by TRBJ2-7, so the J call may be wrong. Germline V gene data show CDR1 as MNHNS and CDR2 as SASEGT. This CDR3 comprises 14 residues. This chain's CDR3 is CASSEAGDGYEQYF. The DNA for the CDR3 is TGTGCCAGCAGTGAAGCGGGAGACGGCTACGAGCAGTACTTC.

This clonotype was seen only a few times. The chain recombines TRBV6-1 with TRBJ2-5; 8 bases are a match to TRBD1. This CDR3 region has 19 residues. Per germline, CDR1 MNHNS and CDR2 SASEGT. The V segment lost 6 bases and the J segment 6 bases; nucleotides outside the gene matches: 24. The CDR3 is CASSKTQSGTGLLLKTQYF. The CDR3 DNA follows: TGTGCCAGCAGCAAGACACAATCCGGGACAGGTTTACTGCTAAAGACCCAGTACTTC.

The genes are TRBV11-2 and TRBJ2-1; 8 bases are a match to TRBD2. In germline, CDR1 is SGHAT, CDR2 FQNNGV. V gave up 1 base and J gave up 5 bases; unmatched junction bases: 1. The CDR3 covers 14 residues. The CDR3: CASSLAGGDNEQFF. The CDR3 DNA reads TGTGCCAGCAGCTTAGCGGGAGGGGACAATGAGCAGTTCTTC. Full variable domain (remainder filled in from reference TRBV11-2 and TRBJ2-1): EAGVAQSPRYKIIEKRQSVAFWCNPISGHATLYWYQQILGQGPKLLIQFQNNGVVDDSQLPKDRFSAERLKGVDSTLKIQPAKLEDSAVYLCASSLAGGDNEQFFGPGTRLTVL.

This clonotype was counted a few times. The gene calls are TRBV27 and TRBJ1-6; 8 bases are shared with TRBD1. CDR1 and CDR2 from the germline V gene are MNHEY and SMNVEV (reference sequence). J gave up 7 bases and V 6 bases, and 8 bases lay outside the gene matches. The CDR3 has 15 amino acids. The CDR3 loop reads CASRSGGAGNSPLHF. CDR3 DNA sequence: TGTGCCAGCAGGTCAGGGGGCGCTGGGAATTCACCCCTCCACTTT.

This clonotype was seen a single time. A read error may account for a junction end that differs from germline. The chain uses TRBV27 and TRBJ2-2, with TRBD2 matching over 8 bases. Germline V gene lookup returns CDR1 MNHEY and CDR2 SMNVEV (reference sequence). The CDR3 covers 16 residues. The CDR3 DNA is TGTGCCAGCAGTTTAGTCGGGGGGGGGATGCACGGGGCGCTGTATTTT. Translated, it gives CASSLVGGGMHGALYF.

The chain combines TRBV28 with TRBJ1-4, with D uncertain. Trimming left V 3 bases short and J 0 bases short, with 8 bases between. The germline CDR1 and CDR2 sequences are MDHEN and SYDVKM. This CDR3 spans 15 amino acids. CDR3 coding DNA: TGTGCCAGCAGTTTGACGTTCGCAACTAATGAAAAACTGTTTTTT. Encoded protein: CASSLTFATNEKLFF. Variable domain in full (rest from reference TRBV28 and TRBJ1-4): DVKVTQSSRYLVKRTGEKVFLECVQDMDHENMFWYRQDPGLGLRLIYFSYDVKMKEKGDIPEGYSVSREKKERFSLILESASTNQTSMYLCASSLTFATNEKLFFGSGTQLSVL.

This clonotype came up once. A junction end diverges from the germline sequence, so it may reflect a read error. This chain links TRBV6-1 with TRBJ2-2, with unresolved D. Per the germline V gene, CDR1 is MNHNS and CDR2 is SASEGT. This CDR3 contains 15 residues. CDR3 nucleotide sequence: TGTGCCAGCAGACTCCAGGCTGTGAGCACCGGTGAGCTGTTTTTT. This sequence encodes CASRLQAVSTGELFF.

This sequence joins TRBV27 and TRBJ2-5; maybe TRBD1 (6 bases). V gave up 8 bases and J gave up 11 bases, with 30 bases separating them. CDR3 length equals 16 residues. Germline CDR1 is MNHEY and CDR2 is SMNVEV (reference sequence). CDR3 nucleotides: TGTGCCAGCGGGGGCGACAGGCCCCGTGACCAAGATACGCAGTACTTC. It is translated as CASGGDRPRDQDTQYF.